This passage covers 4 T cell receptor beta chains from one sample sequenced in a study of T cell changes during pregnancy in multiple sclerosis. Using immunoSEQ multiplex PCR, the repertoire was profiled, and TCRdb retains in-frame clones only, with some absent. This sample has tens of thousands of clones, with 91% found just once. The sample here was peripheral blood, taken in the second trimester of pregnancy. These receptors were obtained from a female donor with multiple sclerosis, enrolled in a pregnancy study.

The chain couples TRBV7-9 to TRBJ2-7; D possibly corresponds to TRBD1 (8 bases). V lost 5 bases, J lost 5 bases, and 19 bases lay in between. The CDR3 spans 15 residues. Germline CDR1 is SEHNR and CDR2 is FQNEAQ (reference sequence). The CDR3 sequence: CASSIQQGGLHEQYF. As DNA, the CDR3 is TGTGCCAGCAGCATTCAACAGGGGGGGTTGCACGAGCAGTACTTC. Filled out from reference TRBV7-9 and TRBJ2-7, the complete variable domain reads DTGVSQNPRHKITKRGQNVTFRCDPISEHNRLYWYRQTLGQGPEFLTYFQNEAQLEKSRLLSDRFSAERPKGSFSTLEIQRTEQGDSAMYLCASSIQQGGLHEQYFGPGTRLTVT.

V and J are TRBV5-1 and TRBJ1-5, with no clear D. The CDR3 has 13 amino acids. Trimming shortened V by 2 bases and J by 3 bases, and 6 bases separated the two germline ends. CDR1 and CDR2 from the germline V gene are SGHRS and YFSETQ. For the CDR3, the DNA is TGCGCCAGCAGCTTCGGAGTCAATCAGCCCCAGCATTTT. This translates into CASSFGVNQPQHF.

This clone was observed a handful of times. The chain has TRBV19 and TRBJ1-1, with a weak D call TRBD1 (5 bases). The CDR3 covers 13 residues. V lost 1 base, J lost 4 bases, and 7 bases lay in between. The germline CDR1 and CDR2 sequences are LNHDA and SQIVND (reference sequence). This chain's CDR3 is CASSIAGGTEAFF. CDR3 bases: TGTGCCAGTAGTATAGCGGGGGGCACTGAAGCTTTCTTT. Combining the CDR3 with reference TRBV19 and TRBJ1-1 gives the whole variable domain DGGITQSPKYLFRKEGQNVTLSCEQNLNHDAMYWYRQDPGQGLRLIYYSQIVNDFQKGDIAEGYSVSREKKESFPLTVTSAQKNPTAFYLCASSIAGGTEAFFGQGTRLTVV.

Notes on this clone: The junction departs from germline at one end; a sequencing error may be responsible. The rearrangement links TRBV13 to TRBJ2-5, with TRBD1 matching 8 bases. This CDR3 has 18 amino acids. Germline CDR1 PRHDT, CDR2 FYEKMQ (reference sequence). CDR3 protein: CASNLETGVGGHQETQYF. CDR3 in DNA: TGTGCCAGCAACTTAGAGACAGGGGTAGGGGGACATCAAGAGACCCAGTACTTC.